The source of this TCR beta chain is a study of T cell repertoires in cytomegalovirus infection. CDR1 and CDR2 (germline): MNHNS, SASEGT. V lost 1 base, J lost 2 bases, and 11 bases lay in between. This CDR3 has 15 residues. TCRdb itself ran the reads through MiXCR, one entry per CDR3 protein. Seen here are approximately 130,000 distinct CDR3 sequences, roughly a quarter observed once, and the top ten hold 30% to 40%. With regard to this clonotype: No antigen is known for it.

The source of this sequence is a human donor in good health (CMV status not recorded). Some clones in this sample may be carry-over from other donors' samples. The genes are TRBV6-1 and TRBJ2-5; D ambiguous. Sequencing used PBMCs, sequenced either directly or after in vitro stimulation (not recorded which). The DNA for the CDR3 is TGTGCCAGCAGTGAAGAGGGTAGGGCTCAAGAGACCCAGTACTTC. It is translated as CASSEEGRAQETQYF.